The 18 T cell receptor beta chains presented below share a single source sample, sequenced in a study of blood T cell repertoires in COVID-19 (dated by TCRdb to between 2020 and 2021). Library preparation used the immunoSEQ multiplex PCR assay. TCRdb holds this immuneACCESS table with in-frame rearrangements only. Some clones are missing; in checked studies, unresolved V genes explain under half, and the rest has no known cause. The sample table lists 100,000 to 150,000 clones, roughly four fifths of them with a count of one. The ten largest clonotypes hold roughly 10% of the sample. Sample: peripheral blood. These TCRs come from a man in his forties with active or convalescent COVID-19.

The CDR3 nucleotides are TGTGCCAGCAGCGGACAGGGGCGTATTAATGAAAAACTGTTTTTT. Translated, it gives CASSGQGRINEKLFF. This chain links TRBV2 with TRBJ1-4; TRBD1 agrees at 9 bases. V lost 6 bases, J lost 4 bases, and 6 bases stayed unmatched. The CDR3 has 15 residues. Germline CDR1 is SNHLY and CDR2 is FYNNEI.

The chain couples TRBV4-3 to TRBJ2-4; 11 bases are a match to TRBD2. V was pared by 3 bases and J by 3 bases, with 10 bases of the junction left unmatched. This CDR3 is built from 18 residues. CDR1 LGHNA and CDR2 YSLEER come from the germline V gene. The CDR3 loop reads CASSQDRTSGGLKNIQYF. CDR3 DNA sequence: TGCGCCAGCAGCCAGGATCGTACTAGCGGGGGACTCAAAAACATTCAGTACTTC.

J is TRBJ1-1 and V is TRBV12-5; 7 bases are shared with TRBD1. The germline V gene encodes CDR1 LGHNT and CDR2 FRNRAP. V lost 1 base, J lost 1 base, and 3 bases stayed unmatched. The CDR3 runs to 15 residues. This CDR3 reads CASGLGQGKNTEAFF. CDR3 bases: TGTGCTAGTGGTTTGGGACAGGGCAAGAACACTGAAGCTTTCTTT.

V gene TRBV2 combines with J gene TRBJ2-3; no reliable D call. V lost 7 bases and J 2 bases, leaving 4 bases between the germline ends. The CDR3 spans 11 residues. Germline CDR1 reads SNHLY; CDR2 reads FYNNEI. CDR3 in amino acids: CASIYTDTQYF. DNA for the CDR3: TGTGCCAGCATCTACACAGATACGCAGTATTTT. Filled out from reference TRBV2 and TRBJ2-3, the complete variable domain reads EPEVTQTPSHQVTQMGQEVILRCVPISNHLYFYWYRQILGQKVEFLVSFYNNEISEKSEIFDDQFSVERPDGSNFTLKIRSTKLEDSAMYFCASIYTDTQYFGPGTRLTVL.

The V gene is TRBV25-1, the J gene TRBJ2-2; D not resolved. The V end was cut by 2 bases, the J end by 6 bases, with 7 bases between. The CDR3 is 13 amino acids. Germline V gene lookup returns CDR1 MGHDK and CDR2 SYGVNS. The CDR3 protein is CASSEVGSGELFF. CDR3 sequence (DNA): TGTGCCAGCAGTGAAGTGGGCTCCGGGGAGCTGTTTTTT.

CDR3 sequence (DNA): TGTGCCAGTAGTTCACCCTCCGGGACAGGGGGCTACGAGCAGTACTTC. Its protein product is CASSSPSGTGGYEQYF. V gene TRBV19 combines with J gene TRBJ2-7, with TRBD1 matching 11 bases. Germline values: CDR1 LNHDA, CDR2 SQIVND (reference sequence). V lost 5 bases to trimming and J lost 3 bases; unmatched junction nucleotides: 9. The CDR3 runs to 16 residues.

The chain couples TRBV6-2 or TRBV6-3 to TRBJ2-7, with TRBD1 matching 9 bases. The junction had 12 bases not matched to a gene; V was cut back by 6 bases and J by 6 bases. Germline loops: CDR1 MNHEY, CDR2 SVGEGT. The CDR3 spans 15 residues. The CDR3 spells CASRYRDRAIGEQYF. CDR3 in DNA: TGTGCCAGCAGGTACCGGGACAGGGCCATTGGCGAGCAGTACTTC.

The genes are TRBV2 and TRBJ1-1; D not resolved. In germline, CDR1 is SNHLY, CDR2 FYNNEI. The V gene lost 7 bases and the J gene lost 3 bases, with 9 bases spanning the gap. CDR3 length: 12 residues. DNA for the CDR3: TGTGCCAGCATCTGGAGTTACACTGAAGCTTTCTTT. This codes for CASIWSYTEAFF.

This clone appeared once. The chain links TRBV6-5 to TRBJ2-7; 7 nucleotides agree with TRBD2. The CDR3 is 15 amino acids. The germline V gene encodes CDR1 MNHEY and CDR2 SVGAGI. J was trimmed by 0 bases and V by 4 bases; bases with no gene match: 6. CDR3 DNA: TGTGCCAGCAGTTCTCCGGGACTACTCTCCTACGAGCAGTACTTC. Translation: CASSSPGLLSYEQYF.

CDR3 DNA sequence: TGTGCCAGCAGCTTAGACAGGGCTGAAGCTTTCTTT. This translates into CASSLDRAEAFF. J is TRBJ1-1 and V is TRBV11-2; tentatively, D is TRBD1 (5 bases). V was trimmed by 0 bases and J by 6 bases, leaving 5 bases between them. The CDR3 loop spans 12 amino acids. From germline, CDR1 is SGHAT and CDR2 FQNNGV.

This sequence joins TRBV6-5 and TRBJ2-7, with D possibly being TRBD1 (6 bases). CDR3 length: 14 amino acids. Germline-derived CDR1 and CDR2 are MNHEY and SVGAGI. V shed 6 bases and J shed 5 bases, with 17 bases lying between them. DNA for the CDR3: TGTGCCAGCAGGGCCGGGACACCCGTCCACGAGCAGTACTTC. Translating gives CASRAGTPVHEQYF.

The J gene is TRBJ1-5, the V gene TRBV6-2 or TRBV6-3; maybe TRBD1 (5 bases). The CDR3 is made up of 15 amino acids. In germline, CDR1 is MNHEY, CDR2 SVGEGT. V lost 6 bases and J lost 2, with 14 bases in between. CDR3 coding DNA: TGTGCCAGCAGCCGGGGGGGAAACGGCAATCAGCCCCAGCATTTT. Protein product: CASSRGGNGNQPQHF.

The rearrangement joins TRBV19 to TRBJ1-2; no definite D call. This CDR3 comprises 16 residues. Germline V gene data show CDR1 as LNHDA and CDR2 as SQIVND (reference sequence). Trimming took off 3 bases at V and 7 bases at J, with 21 bases between the two ends. CDR3 sequence reads: CASSIMATRANGGYTF. CDR3 DNA sequence: TGTGCCAGTAGTATCATGGCCACTAGGGCGAATGGTGGCTACACCTTC.

J is TRBJ2-5 and V is TRBV9; TRBD2 matches at 11 bases. Germline-derived CDR1 and CDR2 are SGDLS and YYNGEE. This CDR3 spans 16 amino acids. The V gene end was trimmed by 2 bases and the J gene end by 1 base; junction bases not matched to a gene: 4. CDR3 protein: CASSVLGTSGQETQYF. CDR3 DNA sequence: TGTGCCAGCAGCGTCCTCGGGACTAGCGGCCAAGAGACCCAGTACTTC. Full variable domain (outside the CDR3, taken from reference TRBV9 and TRBJ2-5): DSGVTQTPKHLITATGQRVTLRCSPRSGDLSVYWYQQSLDQGLQFLIQYYNGEERAKGNILERFSAQQFPDLHSELNLSSLELGDSALYFCASSVLGTSGQETQYFGPGTRLLVL.

V gene TRBV6-5 combines with J gene TRBJ1-1; the D gene is possibly TRBD1 (5 bases). CDR3 length: 13 residues. V lost 10 bases, J lost 4 bases, and 16 bases lay in between. CDR1 is MNHEY, CDR2 SVGAGI, per germline. The CDR3 protein is CATLRRGVTEAFF. CDR3 DNA: TGTGCCACACTTCGGAGGGGAGTCACTGAAGCTTTCTTT.

The chain carries TRBV3-1 (or the pseudogene TRBV3-2) and TRBJ2-3; TRBD2 matches at 8 bases. The junction had 1 base not matched to a gene; V was cut back by 3 bases and J by 2 bases. CDR1 and CDR2 (germline): LGHDT, YNNKEL (reference sequence). There are 14 residues in the CDR3. The CDR3 bases are TGTGCCAGCAGCCATAGCGGGACCACAGATACGCAGTATTTT. This sequence encodes CASSHSGTTDTQYF.

The chain combines TRBV6-5 with TRBJ2-3; D is undetermined. The CDR3 contains 11 residues. Trimming removed 4 bases from V and 14 bases from J, with 13 bases in between. Germline V gene lookup returns CDR1 MNHEY and CDR2 SVGAGI. For the CDR3, the DNA is TGTGCCAGCAGTTTTCGACAAGTTGTGTATTTT. It encodes CASSFRQVVYF.

V gene TRBV5-8 combines with J gene TRBJ2-5; perhaps TRBD2 as D (6 bases). V lost 4 bases and J 4 bases, leaving 11 bases between the germline ends. Germline V gene data show CDR1 as SGHTS and CDR2 as YDEGEE. The CDR3 runs 13 residues. CDR3 in DNA: TGTGCCAGCAGCCCATCTAGCGTAGAGACCCAGTACTTC. Protein product: CASSPSSVETQYF.